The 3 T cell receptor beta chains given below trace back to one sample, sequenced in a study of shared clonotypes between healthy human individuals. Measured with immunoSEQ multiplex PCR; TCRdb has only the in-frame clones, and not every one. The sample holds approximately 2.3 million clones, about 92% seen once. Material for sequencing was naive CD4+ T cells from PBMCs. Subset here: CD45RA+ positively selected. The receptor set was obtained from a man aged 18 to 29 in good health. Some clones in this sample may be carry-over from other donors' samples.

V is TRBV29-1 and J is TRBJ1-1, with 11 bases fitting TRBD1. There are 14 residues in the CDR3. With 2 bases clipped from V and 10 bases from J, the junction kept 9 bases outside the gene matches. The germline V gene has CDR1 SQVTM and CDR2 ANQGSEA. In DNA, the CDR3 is TGCAGCGTTGAAAAGGGACAGGGGGTCAGGAGAGCTTTCTTT. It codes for CSVEKGQGVRRAFF.

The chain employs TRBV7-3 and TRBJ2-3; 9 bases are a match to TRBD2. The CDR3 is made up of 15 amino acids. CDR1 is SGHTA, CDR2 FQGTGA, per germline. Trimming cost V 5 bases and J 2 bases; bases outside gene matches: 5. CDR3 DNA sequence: TGTGCCAGCAGCCCTAGCGGGGCACTCACAGATACGCAGTATTTT. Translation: CASSPSGALTDTQYF.

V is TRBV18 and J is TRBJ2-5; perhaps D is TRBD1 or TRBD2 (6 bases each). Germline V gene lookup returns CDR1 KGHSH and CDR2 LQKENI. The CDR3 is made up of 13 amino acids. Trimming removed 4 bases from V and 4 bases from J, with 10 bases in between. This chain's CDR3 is CASSQQGGETQYF. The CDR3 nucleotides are TGTGCCAGCTCACAACAGGGAGGAGAGACCCAGTACTTC.